This TCR beta chain was recovered during a study of cytomegalovirus exposure and HLA in healthy donors. Trimming shortened V by 6 bases and J by 3 bases, and 11 bases separated the two germline ends. The CDR3 covers 13 residues. From germline, CDR1 is SGDLS and CDR2 YYNGEE. PCR amplification relied on 60 Vbeta primers (plus 13 Jbeta primers). Method: immunoSEQ multiplex PCR; TCRdb's copy keeps in-frame clones and lacks some. The sample yields some 120,000 clones, around 64% seen once. This clone has just one count. V gene TRBV9 combines with J gene TRBJ2-3, with D hard to call. The sequence derives from a man aged 30 to 39 in good health and CMV-seropositive. Input material: PBMCs. This chain's CDR3 is CASNVAPTDTQYF. In nucleotides, the CDR3 is TGTGCCAGCAACGTGGCCCCGACAGATACGCAGTATTTT.